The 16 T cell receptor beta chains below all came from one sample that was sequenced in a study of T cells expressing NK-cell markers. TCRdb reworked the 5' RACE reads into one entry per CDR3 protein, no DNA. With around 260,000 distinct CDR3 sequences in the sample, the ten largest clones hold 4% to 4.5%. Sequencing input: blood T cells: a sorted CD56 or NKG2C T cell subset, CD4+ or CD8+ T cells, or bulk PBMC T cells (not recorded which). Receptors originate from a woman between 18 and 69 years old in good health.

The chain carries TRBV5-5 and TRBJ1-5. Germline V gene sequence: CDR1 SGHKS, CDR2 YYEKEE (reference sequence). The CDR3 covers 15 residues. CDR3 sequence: CASRRADYSNQPQHF.

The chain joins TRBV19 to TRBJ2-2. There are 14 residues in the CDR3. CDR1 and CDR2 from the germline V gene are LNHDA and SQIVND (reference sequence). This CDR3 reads CASSIAGNTGELFF.

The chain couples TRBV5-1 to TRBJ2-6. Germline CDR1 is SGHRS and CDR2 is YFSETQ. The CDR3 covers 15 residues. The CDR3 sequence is CASSGPGSGANVLTF.

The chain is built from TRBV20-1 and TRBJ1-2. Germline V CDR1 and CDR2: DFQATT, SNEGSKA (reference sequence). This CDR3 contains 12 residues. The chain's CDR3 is CSARNAAYGYTF.

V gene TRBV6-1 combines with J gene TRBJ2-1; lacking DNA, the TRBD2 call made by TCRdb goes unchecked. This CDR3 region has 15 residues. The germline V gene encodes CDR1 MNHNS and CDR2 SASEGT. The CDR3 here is CASSTGLADYNEQFF.

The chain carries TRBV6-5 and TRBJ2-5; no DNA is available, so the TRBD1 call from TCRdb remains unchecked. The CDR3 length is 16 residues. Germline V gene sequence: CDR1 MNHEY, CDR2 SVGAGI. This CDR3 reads CASSWGDSALPGTQYF.

This chain's CDR3 is CASSPPGQGVLGRF. J is TRBJ1-2 and V is TRBV28; the TRBD1 assignment by TCRdb is unverifiable without DNA. This CDR3 is 14 amino acids long. Germline-derived CDR1 and CDR2 are MDHEN and SYDVKM.

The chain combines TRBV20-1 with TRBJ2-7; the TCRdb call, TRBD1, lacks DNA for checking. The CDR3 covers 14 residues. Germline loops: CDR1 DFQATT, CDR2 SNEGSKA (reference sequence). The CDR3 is CSARDGRGRYEQYF.

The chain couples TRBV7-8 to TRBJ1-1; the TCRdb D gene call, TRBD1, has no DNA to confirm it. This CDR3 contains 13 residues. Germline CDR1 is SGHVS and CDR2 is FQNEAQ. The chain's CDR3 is CASGGQEGRKAFF.

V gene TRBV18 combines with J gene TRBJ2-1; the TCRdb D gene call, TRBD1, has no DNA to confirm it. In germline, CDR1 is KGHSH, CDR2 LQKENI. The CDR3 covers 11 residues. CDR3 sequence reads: CASSMTGPQFF.

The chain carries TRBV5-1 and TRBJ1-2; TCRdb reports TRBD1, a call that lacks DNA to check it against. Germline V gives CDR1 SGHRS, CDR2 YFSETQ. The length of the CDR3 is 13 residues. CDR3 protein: CASSLTGRDGYTF.

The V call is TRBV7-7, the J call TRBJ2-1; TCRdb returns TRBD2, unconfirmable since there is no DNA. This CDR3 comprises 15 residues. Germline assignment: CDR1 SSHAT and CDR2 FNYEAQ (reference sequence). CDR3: CASSLGDYPYNEQFF.

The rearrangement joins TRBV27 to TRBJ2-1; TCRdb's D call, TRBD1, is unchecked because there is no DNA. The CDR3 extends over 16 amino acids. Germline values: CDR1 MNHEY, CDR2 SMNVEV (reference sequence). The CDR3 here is CASRGGGAMSYNEQFF.

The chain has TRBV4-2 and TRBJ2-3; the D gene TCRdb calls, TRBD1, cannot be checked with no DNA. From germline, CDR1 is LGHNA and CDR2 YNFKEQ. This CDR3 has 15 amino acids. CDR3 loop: CASSQTGEGRDTQYF.

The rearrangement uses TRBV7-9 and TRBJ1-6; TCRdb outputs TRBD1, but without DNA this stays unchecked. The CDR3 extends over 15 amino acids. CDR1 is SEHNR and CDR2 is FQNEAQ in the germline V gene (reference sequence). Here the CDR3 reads CASSYRQGANSPLHF.

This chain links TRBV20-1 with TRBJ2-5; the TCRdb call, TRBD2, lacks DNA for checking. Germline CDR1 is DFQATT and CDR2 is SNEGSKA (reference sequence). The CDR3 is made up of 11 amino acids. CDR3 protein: CSVAHGETQYF.